One T cell receptor beta chain is described in this entry. Germline loops: CDR1 SGHTA, CDR2 FQGNSA. The V and J ends lost 5 bases and 3 bases respectively, with 14 bases between them. This CDR3 comprises 14 residues. Participants spanned ages about 18 to 100 years and resided in around 25 US areas. Cohort 3 donors were reported recovered after two negative PCRs, clearance, or symptom resolution. This sample is part of a study of blood T cell repertoires in COVID-19. Study at large: Nucleic acid was either cDNA or gDNA, and it came from T cells, B-cell-depleted T cells, or PBMCs.

Original data processing: Nucleated cell number was recorded as an estimate derived from reference gene primer amplification. Using immunoSEQ multiplex PCR, the repertoire was profiled, and TCRdb retains in-frame clones only, with some absent. Clone size and V and J calls were adopted from that table, with D and trimming inferred from the DNA. The data hold 180,000 or so clones, with around nine tenths observed a single time. This chain uses TRBV7-2 with TRBJ2-7, with D perhaps TRBD2 (5 bases). This sequence was found in a woman aged 18 to 35 who had recovered from COVID-19. The sequenced sample was PBMCs or T cells enriched from blood (not recorded which). CDR3 amino acids: CASSPMPGYYEQYF. CDR3 DNA sequence: TGTGCCAGCAGCCCGATGCCGGGGTACTACGAGCAGTACTTC.